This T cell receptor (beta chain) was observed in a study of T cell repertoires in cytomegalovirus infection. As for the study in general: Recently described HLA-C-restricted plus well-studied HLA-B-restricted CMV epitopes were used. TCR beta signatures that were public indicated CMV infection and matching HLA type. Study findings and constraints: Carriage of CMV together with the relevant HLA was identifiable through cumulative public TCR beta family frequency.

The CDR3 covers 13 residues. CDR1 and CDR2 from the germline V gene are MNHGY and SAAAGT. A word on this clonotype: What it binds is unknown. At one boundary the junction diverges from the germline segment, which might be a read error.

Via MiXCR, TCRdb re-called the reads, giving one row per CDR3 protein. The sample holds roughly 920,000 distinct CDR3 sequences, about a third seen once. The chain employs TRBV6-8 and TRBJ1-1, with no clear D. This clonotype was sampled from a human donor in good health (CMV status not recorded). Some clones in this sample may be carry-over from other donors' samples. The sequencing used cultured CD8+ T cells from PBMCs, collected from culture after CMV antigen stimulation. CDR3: CASSWDMNIEAFF. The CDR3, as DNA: TGTGCCAGCAGTTGGGATATGAACATTGAAGCTTTCTTT.